Listed here are 28 T cell receptor beta chains from one sample, sequenced in a study of early T cells in non-severe SARS-CoV-2 infection (dated by TCRdb to the early 2020s). Library preparation employed 5' RACE. These reads were obtained on a NextSeq 500. In TCRdb, the public reads were trimmed at Q25 with fastp and aligned with MiXCR, with productive beta chains retained. Every CDR3 protein is listed once, alongside the most common genes and DNA of its rows. The sample table records 32,000 or so distinct CDR3 sequences; 8% to 9.5% of these occur just once. The top ten clones comprise less than 15% of the sample. The sample was whole blood. These receptors came from an adult who was a healthcare worker with PCR-confirmed SARS-CoV-2 infection or an uninfected control (not recorded which).

The rearrangement joins TRBV29-1 to TRBJ1-1, with 12 positions matching TRBD1. This CDR3 comprises 15 residues. The ends lost 0 bases at V and 5 bases at J; junction bases unmatched: 4. The V gene's germline CDR1 is SQVTM and CDR2 ANQGSEA. The CDR3 loop reads CSVEDGTGGGTEAFF. CDR3 nucleotides: TGCAGCGTTGAAGACGGGACAGGGGGCGGTACTGAAGCTTTCTTT.

This chain uses TRBV3-1 with TRBJ1-5; D unresolved. Trimming removed 4 bases from V and 7 bases from J, with 14 bases in between. The CDR3 is made up of 14 amino acids. Per the germline V gene, CDR1 is LGHDT and CDR2 is YNNKEL (reference sequence). CDR3 DNA sequence: TGTGCCAGCAGCCCCGACCTAAGCGGGCAGCCCCAGCATTTT. Translating it yields CASSPDLSGQPQHF.

This clonotype was counted a few times. The V call is TRBV20-1, the J call TRBJ1-1; 7 bases map to TRBD1. The trim removed 0 bases at V and 4 bases at J, leaving 8 bases unmatched. The CDR3 is made up of 15 amino acids. Per germline, CDR1 DFQATT and CDR2 SNEGSKA (reference sequence). CDR3 sequence (DNA): TGCAGTGCTAGAGATAGAAAGACAGGGCTCACTGAAGCTTTCTTT. Translation gives CSARDRKTGLTEAFF.

Of note for this clonotype: A much larger clone lies a single base off, so this may be a read error. The chain couples TRBV6-2 or TRBV6-3 to TRBJ1-2; D is uncertain. CDR3 size: 12 residues. CDR1 MNHEY and CDR2 SVGEGT come from the germline V gene. CDR3 protein: CGTFQAVYGYTF. In nucleotides, the CDR3 is TGTGGCACCTTCCAGGCCGTCTATGGCTACACCTTC.

This clonotype was counted many times. This chain joins TRBV9 and TRBJ1-6, with D possibly matching TRBD1 (6 bases). The germline gives CDR1 SGDLS, CDR2 YYNGEE. V was shortened by 0 bases and J by 8 bases, with 12 bases between the two germline ends. The CDR3 is 15 amino acids. In DNA form, the CDR3 reads TGTGCCAGCAGCGTAGAGGGGGTCTTTTATTCACCCCTCCACTTT. Translation: CASSVEGVFYSPLHF.

This clonotype was seen repeatedly, ten times or more. The V gene is TRBV14, the J gene TRBJ2-5; TRBD1 matches at 10 bases. Trimming took 4 bases from V and 5 from J; bases not matched to a gene: 4. CDR1 is SGHDN, CDR2 FVKESK, per germline. The CDR3 length is 14 residues. The CDR3 DNA is TGTGCCAGCAGCCCGACAGGGGGCACGGAGACCCAGTACTTC. Translating it yields CASSPTGGTETQYF.

The rearrangement links TRBV20-1 to TRBJ1-6; 11 positions agree with TRBD1. Germline lookup yields CDR1 DFQATT and CDR2 SNEGSKA (reference sequence). The CDR3 totals 14 residues. Trimming at V came to 5 bases and at J to 8 bases, leaving 5 bases not matched to a gene. The CDR3 protein is CSAPPGQGDSPLHF. CDR3 nucleotides: TGCAGTGCTCCCCCGGGACAGGGGGATTCACCCCTCCACTTT.

The V gene is TRBV5-1, the J gene TRBJ1-1; no clear D. The CDR3 has 12 residues. CDR1 is SGHRS and CDR2 is YFSETQ in the germline V gene. Trimming pared 4 bases from V and 11 bases from J, leaving 15 bases between. CDR3 loop: CASSTQDLPAFF. The CDR3 nucleotides are TGCGCCAGCAGCACACAAGACCTACCCGCTTTCTTT.

This clonotype was recorded at least ten times. The rearrangement uses TRBV14 and TRBJ1-1, with 8 nucleotides matching TRBD1. Germline loops: CDR1 SGHDN, CDR2 FVKESK. CDR3 length equals 14 residues. Trimming at V came to 4 bases and at J to 3 bases, leaving 4 bases not matched to a gene. The CDR3 loop is CASSPDREDTEAFF. DNA for the CDR3: TGTGCCAGCAGCCCGGACAGGGAGGACACTGAAGCTTTCTTT.

In regard to this clonotype: Since a much larger clone is just one base distant, this may be a read error. The chain carries TRBV7-3 and TRBJ1-1; no firm D call. Germline CDR1 is SGHTA and CDR2 is FQGTGA. This CDR3 contains 13 residues. The DNA for the CDR3 is TGTGTCAGCAGCTTATTAATGGACACTGAAGCTTTCTTT. It encodes CVSSLLMDTEAFF.

This clonotype appeared many times. For the CDR3, the DNA is TGCAGTGCTAGCAGGGGCGCGGGGTTCACAGATACGCAGTATTTT. Protein sequence: CSASRGAGFTDTQYF. This sequence joins TRBV20-1 and TRBJ2-3, with D perhaps being TRBD1 or TRBD2 (6 bases each). CDR1 DFQATT and CDR2 SNEGSKA come from the germline V gene (reference sequence). The CDR3 is 15 residues long. The V and J ends lost 3 bases and 2 bases respectively, with 15 bases between them.

This clonotype was counted at least ten times. The J gene is TRBJ2-2, the V gene TRBV27; D is possibly TRBD2 (7 bases). V lost 7 bases to trimming and J lost 4 bases, with 19 bases between them. Germline V lookup: CDR1 MNHEY, CDR2 SMNVEV (reference sequence). The CDR3 is made up of 16 amino acids. The CDR3 nucleotides are TGTGCCAGCACCTCCGGAGGGGGGGCTAGCACCGGGGAGCTGTTTTTT. It codes for CASTSGGGASTGELFF.

The table lists this clonotype with many counts. The chain has TRBV5-5 and TRBJ1-4, with 7 bases fitting TRBD1. With V trimmed by 1 base and J by 6 bases, 12 bases remained unmatched. CDR1 and CDR2 from the germline V gene are SGHKS and YYEKEE (reference sequence). CDR3 size: 17 residues. The CDR3 sequence: CASSLSRRQGEDEKLFF. The CDR3 DNA follows: TGTGCCAGCAGCTTGTCCCGCCGACAGGGAGAGGATGAAAAACTGTTTTTT.

The table lists this clonotype with a few counts. The chain couples TRBV18 to TRBJ1-5; D is perhaps TRBD1 (5 bases). Germline V gene sequence: CDR1 KGHSH, CDR2 LQKENI. CDR3 length: 13 residues. V was cut by 2 bases and J by 7 bases, with 9 bases left in between. Written as DNA, the CDR3 is TGTGCCAGCTCACCAGGGGCCCAGCAGCCCCAGCATTTT. Translated: CASSPGAQQPQHF.

V and J are TRBV29-1 and TRBJ2-1; D not resolved. CDR3 length equals 10 residues. Per germline, CDR1 SQVTM and CDR2 ANQGSEA. Trimming removed 6 bases at V and 10 bases at J, with 10 bases between. The CDR3 loop reads CSVRGPEQFF. CDR3 nucleotides: TGCAGCGTCAGAGGACCAGAGCAGTTCTTC.

This clonotype was picked up many times. The chain combines TRBV19 with TRBJ2-3, with D possibly being TRBD1 or TRBD2 (5 bases each). Germline V gene lookup returns CDR1 LNHDA and CDR2 SQIVND (reference sequence). Trimming took 2 bases from V and 4 from J, leaving 10 bases between them. The CDR3 contains 14 residues. The CDR3 nucleotides read TGTGCCAGTAGTATATTTTTGGGGGCAGATACGCAGTATTTT. Protein sequence: CASSIFLGADTQYF. Filled out from reference TRBV19 and TRBJ2-3, the complete variable domain reads DGGITQSPKYLFRKEGQNVTLSCEQNLNHDAMYWYRQDPGQGLRLIYYSQIVNDFQKGDIAEGYSVSREKKESFPLTVTSAQKNPTAFYLCASSIFLGADTQYFGPGTRLTVL.

Many counts were recorded for this clonotype. The chain uses TRBV19 and TRBJ1-5; D is uncertain. The CDR3 spans 14 residues. Germline loops: CDR1 LNHDA, CDR2 SQIVND (reference sequence). The V gene lost 3 bases and the J gene lost 3 bases, with 9 bases spanning the gap. The CDR3 sequence: CASSMGSLNQPQHF. The CDR3 nucleotides are TGTGCCAGTAGTATGGGGAGCCTCAATCAGCCCCAGCATTTT.

V and J are TRBV7-2 and TRBJ1-1; no clear D. This CDR3 has 16 residues. The ends were cut back, 1 base at V and 1 base at J, with 13 bases in the middle. CDR1 and CDR2 (germline): SGHTA, FQGNSA. The CDR3 is CASSLELWATNTEAFF. DNA of the CDR3: TGTGCCAGCAGCTTAGAATTGTGGGCGACGAACACTGAAGCTTTCTTT.

This clonotype was observed at least ten times. The chain is built from TRBV20-1 and TRBJ1-5; D gene ambiguous. Per germline, CDR1 DFQATT and CDR2 SNEGSKA (reference sequence). The CDR3 totals 13 residues. Trimming took 1 base from V and 2 from J, leaving 6 bases between them. The CDR3 region has the DNA TGCAGTGCTAGAGCGGCACGCAATCAGCCCCAGCATTTT. It codes for CSARAARNQPQHF.

J is TRBJ1-2 and V is TRBV10-3, with D hard to call. The germline V gene encodes CDR1 ENHRY and CDR2 SYGVKD. The ends were cut back, 8 bases at V and 2 bases at J, with 12 bases in the middle. CDR3 length equals 13 residues. Here the CDR3 reads CAIGREGNYGYTF. The CDR3 DNA reads TGTGCCATCGGCCGGGAAGGGAACTATGGCTACACCTTC.

This clonotype was detected many times. The CDR3 coding sequence is TGCGCCAGCAGCCAAGATCTGGCAGGGGTAAGAAGAAAGAGGGCCCAGTACTTC. Its translation is CASSQDLAGVRRKRAQYF. This chain uses TRBV4-3 with TRBJ2-5; tentatively, D is TRBD1 (6 bases). The germline V and J ends were trimmed by 0 bases and 9 bases, with 26 bases remaining between them. CDR3 length: 18 amino acids. The germline V gene encodes CDR1 LGHNA and CDR2 YSLEER.

This clonotype was detected a few times. The CDR3 does not end in the conserved phenylalanine or tryptophan, so this is likely a read error. No DNA is shown, since the ends of the CDR3 on it are uncertain; the CDR3 is the one TCRdb lists. The chain employs TRBV21-1 and TRBJ1-2; TRBD1, as called in the table, went unchecked against the DNA. TRBV21-1 is tagged as a pseudogene. With termini counted, the CDR3 has 15 amino acids. CDR3 loop: CASSPPTGANYGYTS.

This clonotype was counted ten times or more. The chain uses TRBV4-3 and TRBJ1-6; D unclear. Germline assignment: CDR1 LGHNA and CDR2 YSLEER. The ends were cut back, 0 bases at V and 10 bases at J, with 13 bases in the middle. The CDR3 spans 15 residues. CDR3 region: CASSQDRGLGSPLHF. CDR3 sequence (DNA): TGCGCCAGCAGCCAAGACCGAGGGCTAGGCTCACCCCTCCACTTT.

In regard to this clonotype: This sequence may be a read error, since a much larger clone differs from it by one base. This chain uses TRBV6-2 or TRBV6-3 with TRBJ1-4; no reliable D call. The CDR3 has 13 residues. Germline CDR1 reads MNHEY; CDR2 reads SVGEGT. The V gene lost 9 bases and the J gene lost 8 bases, with 16 bases spanning the gap. The CDR3 nucleotides are TGTGCCAGGAGCTTCGACGAAGGAGAAAAACTGTTTTTT. Protein: CARSFDEGEKLFF.

The chain uses TRBV7-9 and TRBJ2-2; D may be TRBD1 (6 bases). V was shortened by 3 bases and J by 4 bases, with 15 bases between the two germline ends. The germline CDR1 and CDR2 sequences are SEHNR and FQNEAQ (reference sequence). The CDR3 covers 16 residues. In DNA form, the CDR3 reads TGTGCCAGCAGCTTTCGCAGGGGTGGAAGCACCGGGGAGCTGTTTTTT. Protein: CASSFRRGGSTGELFF.

The V gene is TRBV7-9, the J gene TRBJ2-6; no clear D. V was shortened by 8 bases and J by 0 bases, with 5 bases between the two germline ends. CDR1 and CDR2 from the germline V gene are SEHNR and FQNEAQ (reference sequence). There are 13 residues in the CDR3. CDR3 residues: CASLASGANVLTF. CDR3 coding DNA: TGTGCCAGCCTGGCCTCTGGGGCCAACGTCCTGACTTTC.

The sample holds many counts of this clonotype. The J gene is TRBJ1-2, the V gene TRBV14; D is perhaps TRBD1 (5 bases). This CDR3 is 14 amino acids long. CDR1 SGHDN and CDR2 FVKESK come from the germline V gene. The V end was cut by 3 bases, the J end by 0 bases, with 8 bases between. The chain's CDR3 is CASSQGTANYGYTF. DNA of the CDR3: TGTGCCAGCAGCCAGGGGACGGCTAACTATGGCTACACCTTC.

This clonotype came up many times. The gene calls are TRBV7-9 and TRBJ1-1; no clear D gene. This CDR3 region has 13 residues. Germline loops: CDR1 SEHNR, CDR2 FQNEAQ (reference sequence). V was shortened by 7 bases and J by 1 base, with 10 bases between the two germline ends. This chain's CDR3 is CASTLYGNTEAFF. CDR3 nucleotides: TGTGCCAGCACCCTCTACGGGAACACTGAAGCTTTCTTT.